The 5 T cell receptor beta chains given below trace back to one sample, sequenced in a study of cytomegalovirus exposure and HLA in healthy donors. Vbeta (60) and Jbeta (13) primers were used in the PCR. Clones were read by immunoSEQ multiplex PCR, and TCRdb kept only the in-frame ones, dropping some. The repertoire holds 100,000 to 150,000 clones, with approximately 70% as singletons. Material for sequencing was PBMCs. These receptors came from a woman in her sixties or seventies in good health and CMV-seropositive.

This chain uses TRBV6-5 with TRBJ1-2, with TRBD1 matching 8 bases. V was pared by 5 bases and J by 5 bases, with 4 bases of the junction left unmatched. Germline V lookup: CDR1 MNHEY, CDR2 SVGAGI. The CDR3 covers 13 residues. CDR3 DNA: TGTGCCAGCAGTCCGGACAGGGATTATGGCTACACCTTC. This encodes CASSPDRDYGYTF.

This chain joins TRBV12-5 and TRBJ2-2; 9 positions agree with TRBD1. Losses at the gene ends were 0 bases for V and 1 base for J; bases not matched to a gene: 9. There are 19 residues in the CDR3. The germline gives CDR1 LGHNT, CDR2 FRNRAP. CDR3 bases: TGTGCTAGTGGTTTGGTAACCGGGACAGGGCGGCGGAACACCGGGGAGCTGTTTTTT. Translation: CASGLVTGTGRRNTGELFF.

As to this clone: The junction differs from germline at one of its ends, possibly a read error. This sequence joins TRBV7-9 and TRBJ1-1; 9 nucleotides agree with TRBD1. Germline V gene sequence: CDR1 SEHNR, CDR2 FQNEAQ (reference sequence). The CDR3 length is 13 residues. CDR3 amino acids: CSSGTGRDTEAFF. The CDR3 DNA is TGTTCCAGCGGGACAGGGCGGGACACTGAAGCTTTCTTT.

This sequence joins TRBV7-9 and TRBJ2-3; no clear D gene. Looked up from germline, CDR1 is SEHNR and CDR2 is FQNEAQ (reference sequence). The CDR3 runs 12 residues. Between the trimmed V and J ends, which lost 3 bases and 4 bases, there was a span of 5 bases. The CDR3 is CASSLRPDTQYF. CDR3 nucleotides: TGTGCCAGCAGCTTGAGGCCAGATACGCAGTATTTT.

The chain couples TRBV5-5 to TRBJ1-4; 8 bases line up with TRBD1. This CDR3 comprises 15 residues. The trim removed 3 bases at V and 8 bases at J, leaving 9 bases unmatched. CDR1 and CDR2 (germline): SGHKS, YYEKEE (reference sequence). The CDR3 region is CASSSFRGRAEKLFF. The CDR3 bases are TGTGCCAGCAGCTCATTCAGGGGGCGCGCGGAAAAACTGTTTTTT.